The 27 T cell receptor beta chains presented below share a single source sample, sequenced in a study of control samples from healthy donors and cancer patients. Only in-frame clones appear in the TCRdb table, and some are missing; sequencing was by immunoSEQ multiplex PCR. The sample contains about 180,000 clones, around 90% of which appear only once. The sequencing input was blood. These receptors were collected from a man aged 30-40 years in good health.

The V and J genes are TRBV4-1 and TRBJ2-7, with 9 bases matching TRBD1. The V gene end was trimmed by 3 bases and the J gene end by 2 bases; junction bases not matched to a gene: 5. CDR1 and CDR2 (germline): MGHRA, YSYEKL. This CDR3 has 15 amino acids. The CDR3 here is CASSHPDRGPYEQYF. For the CDR3, the DNA is TGCGCCAGCAGCCACCCGGACAGGGGCCCCTACGAGCAGTACTTC.

This clone was detected only once. The chain joins TRBV6-6 to TRBJ1-6; possible D gene TRBD1, 5 bases. Trimming took 7 bases from V and 5 from J, leaving 15 bases between them. Per germline, CDR1 MNHNY and CDR2 SVGAGI (reference sequence). This CDR3 is 15 amino acids long. CDR3 loop: CASTTEGANNSPLHF. CDR3 nucleotide sequence: TGTGCCAGCACGACAGAGGGCGCTAATAATTCACCCCTCCACTTT.

This clone was seen only once. The rearrangement joins TRBV19 to TRBJ1-4; D unclear. V lost 3 bases to trimming and J lost 5 bases, with 16 bases between them. CDR1 is LNHDA and CDR2 is SQIVND in the germline V gene (reference sequence). This CDR3 contains 16 residues. The CDR3 bases are TGTGCCAGTAGTATGGGGTACGGAGATCCAAATGAAAAACTGTTTTTT. Translated: CASSMGYGDPNEKLFF.

This sequence joins TRBV6-5 and TRBJ2-7; 12 nucleotides agree with TRBD2. V shed 4 bases and J 5 bases; nucleotides not matched to a gene: 6. Looked up from germline, CDR1 is MNHEY and CDR2 is SVGAGI. CDR3 length: 15 amino acids. The CDR3 DNA follows: TGTGCCAGCAGTTCCTGGACTAGCGGGGACAACGAGCAGTACTTC. It yields the protein CASSSWTSGDNEQYF.

The rearrangement joins TRBV29-1 to TRBJ1-2; 9 bases are shared with TRBD1. The V and J ends lost 3 bases and 4 bases, in that order; junction bases with no gene match: 6. CDR3 length equals 14 residues. Germline V gives CDR1 SQVTM, CDR2 ANQGSEA. CDR3 in DNA: TGCAGCGTTGATATTCCGGACAGGGGCTATGGCTACACCTTC. Its translation: CSVDIPDRGYGYTF.

The chain is built from TRBV25-1 and TRBJ1-2, with unresolved D. V was cut by 3 bases and J by 5 bases, with 16 bases left in between. This CDR3 spans 15 amino acids. From germline, CDR1 is MGHDK and CDR2 SYGVNS. The chain's CDR3 is CASSDVRQPFYGYTF. In DNA form, the CDR3 reads TGTGCCAGCAGTGATGTTAGACAACCGTTTTATGGCTACACCTTC.

This clone was seen a handful of times. The chain has TRBV9 and TRBJ1-2, with 9 bases lining up with TRBD1. Germline CDR1 reads SGDLS; CDR2 reads YYNGEE. The CDR3 spans 14 residues. The V and J ends lost 0 bases and 7 bases, in that order; junction bases with no gene match: 4. The CDR3 sequence is CASSVEGQGSGYTF. CDR3 bases: TGTGCCAGCAGCGTAGAGGGACAGGGAAGTGGCTACACCTTC.

The gene calls are TRBV5-4 and TRBJ2-3; a weak D match, TRBD2 (5 bases). CDR3 length: 14 amino acids. Trimming stripped 1 base from V and 7 bases from J, with 13 bases between. Germline V gene sequence: CDR1 SGHNT, CDR2 YYREEE (reference sequence). DNA for the CDR3: TGTGCCAGCAGCTTGACCCGGGAACGGCATACGCAGTATTTT. Amino acids: CASSLTRERHTQYF.

This clone was detected once. This chain connects TRBV10-1 to TRBJ2-1; perhaps TRBD2 as D (5 bases). There are 14 residues in the CDR3. The germline V and J ends were trimmed by 4 bases and 6 bases, with 13 bases remaining between them. Germline V lookup: CDR1 WNHNN, CDR2 SYGVQD (reference sequence). The CDR3 bases are TGCGCCAGCAGTGGTGGACTCCTCCGCAATGAGCAGTTCTTC. Translating gives CASSGGLLRNEQFF.

The chain recombines TRBV6-5 with TRBJ2-7; no definite D call. The CDR3 is 14 amino acids. V was pared by 2 bases and J by 3 bases, with 11 bases between. CDR1 MNHEY and CDR2 SVGAGI come from the germline V gene. In DNA form, the CDR3 reads TGTGCCAGCAGTTACCAGTCTAAGGTCTACGAGCAGTACTTC. Protein sequence: CASSYQSKVYEQYF.

The V gene is TRBV7-9, the J gene TRBJ1-6; possible D gene TRBD1, 6 bases. The CDR3 has 18 amino acids. CDR1 is SEHNR and CDR2 is FQNEAQ in the germline V gene (reference sequence). The germline V and J ends were trimmed by 6 bases and 9 bases, with 27 bases remaining between them. The CDR3, as DNA: TGTGCCAGCAGTTCTTACTCCGGGACACGGGGAATTAGTTCACCCCTCCACTTT. Its protein is CASSSYSGTRGISSPLHF.

This chain connects TRBV19 to TRBJ1-1, with D unresolved. The germline V gene has CDR1 LNHDA and CDR2 SQIVND (reference sequence). The CDR3 runs to 12 residues. Trimming took 10 bases from V and 1 from J, leaving 10 bases between them. The CDR3 DNA is TGTGCCACTAAATGGGGGAACACTGAAGCTTTCTTT. This sequence encodes CATKWGNTEAFF.

V and J are TRBV7-9 and TRBJ1-5; 8 bases match TRBD1. Germline V CDR1 and CDR2: SEHNR, FQNEAQ (reference sequence). The CDR3 runs 16 residues. The trim removed 6 bases at V and 3 bases at J, leaving 10 bases unmatched. The CDR3 sequence: CASSNSAGGSNQPQHF. CDR3 DNA sequence: TGTGCCAGCAGTAATAGTGCAGGGGGCTCCAATCAGCCCCAGCATTTT.

This rearrangement joins TRBV15 to TRBJ2-2, with 8 bases aligning to TRBD1. This CDR3 contains 15 residues. V lost 6 bases and J lost 4; bases outside the gene matches: 7. Germline CDR1 and CDR2: LNHNV and YYDKDF (reference sequence). CDR3 nucleotide sequence: TGTGCCACCAGTGCGGACAGGGTTCCCACCGGGGAGCTGTTTTTT. Its translation is CATSADRVPTGELFF.

The chain recombines TRBV28 with TRBJ1-5; 8 bases are a match to TRBD1. Germline values: CDR1 MDHEN, CDR2 SYDVKM. V was pared by 5 bases and J by 0 bases, with 3 bases of the junction left unmatched. The CDR3 length is 15 residues. This chain's CDR3 is CASSRQGTSNQPQHF. The CDR3 DNA follows: TGTGCCAGCAGTAGACAGGGGACTAGCAATCAGCCCCAGCATTTT.

The chain links TRBV5-1 to TRBJ2-7; 8 nucleotides align to TRBD1. Germline-derived CDR1 and CDR2 are SGHRS and YFSETQ. The V gene end was trimmed by 4 bases and the J gene end by 3 bases; junction bases not matched to a gene: 6. The CDR3 covers 14 residues. DNA for the CDR3: TGCGCCAGCAGCGGGGGACAGGCAAACTACGAGCAGTACTTC. Translating it yields CASSGGQANYEQYF.

The chain carries TRBV7-9 and TRBJ1-2; D perhaps matches TRBD1 (5 bases). V shed 10 bases and J shed 7 bases, with 19 bases lying between them. The CDR3 totals 13 residues. Germline assignment: CDR1 SEHNR and CDR2 FQNEAQ (reference sequence). The CDR3 nucleotides read TGTGCCACCTTCGGGTTAAGGGACGGTGGCTACACCTTC. Translated: CATFGLRDGGYTF.

V usage is TRBV27 and J usage is TRBJ2-1, with D maybe TRBD1 (5 bases). CDR1 MNHEY and CDR2 SMNVEV come from the germline V gene (reference sequence). Trimming pared 3 bases from V and 7 bases from J, leaving 16 bases between. This CDR3 is 15 amino acids long. The CDR3 reads CASSFRQGAMNEQFF. In DNA, the CDR3 is TGTGCCAGCAGTTTTCGGCAGGGCGCTATGAATGAGCAGTTCTTC.

The rearrangement links TRBV7-6 to TRBJ2-1; the match to TRBD2 covers 8 bases. The V and J ends lost 4 bases and 6 bases, in that order; junction bases with no gene match: 11. The germline V gene has CDR1 SGHVS and CDR2 FNYEAQ. This CDR3 has 16 amino acids. The CDR3 coding sequence is TGTGCCAGCAGCTCTTTAGCGGGACCCTCCAGCAATGAGCAGTTCTTC. It translates to CASSSLAGPSSNEQFF.

V is TRBV19 and J is TRBJ1-2; TRBD1 aligns across 8 bases. The germline V gene encodes CDR1 LNHDA and CDR2 SQIVND (reference sequence). The CDR3 is made up of 13 amino acids. V gave up 5 bases and J gave up 4 bases; unmatched junction bases: 3. The chain's CDR3 is CASSLGTGYGYTF. In nucleotides, the CDR3 is TGTGCCAGTAGTCTCGGGACAGGCTATGGCTACACCTTC.

The chain recombines TRBV15 with TRBJ2-7, with a possible D match to TRBD1 (5 bases). The CDR3 is made up of 14 amino acids. Trimming took 0 bases from V and 3 from J, leaving 9 bases between them. The germline V gene has CDR1 LNHNV and CDR2 YYDKDF (reference sequence). CDR3 bases: TGTGCCACCAGCAGAGATAAAGGGGACTACGAGCAGTACTTC. Translating gives CATSRDKGDYEQYF.

This chain links TRBV6-1 with TRBJ2-1, with TRBD2 matching 9 bases. This CDR3 has 15 residues. Trimming removed 1 base from V and 10 bases from J; junction bases left unmatched: 8. Per germline, CDR1 MNHNS and CDR2 SASEGT. The DNA for the CDR3 is TGTGCCAGCAGTGAAGGTGGGACTAGCCGGGAAGAGCAGTTCTTC. Translation: CASSEGGTSREEQFF.

The V gene is TRBV5-6, the J gene TRBJ2-3; D call uncertain. The CDR3 has 15 residues. The germline V gene encodes CDR1 SGHDT and CDR2 YYEEEE. V lost 0 bases and J 0 bases, leaving 8 bases between the germline ends. The CDR3 protein is CASSLGISSTDTQYF. The CDR3 DNA reads TGTGCCAGCAGCTTGGGGATTTCTAGCACAGATACGCAGTATTTT.

CDR3 loop: CASSQESWGVTEAFF. CDR3 nucleotide sequence: TGTGCCAGCAGCCAAGAGTCATGGGGGGTCACTGAAGCTTTCTTT. The V call is TRBV14, the J call TRBJ1-1, with D perhaps matching TRBD1 (5 bases). The germline V gene encodes CDR1 SGHDN and CDR2 FVKESK. This CDR3 comprises 15 residues. The V end lost 0 bases, the J end lost 4 bases, and 12 bases lay between the germline ends.

The chain uses TRBV27 and TRBJ1-1; tentative D call: TRBD1 (5 bases). This CDR3 is built from 13 residues. The V gene's germline CDR1 is MNHEY and CDR2 SMNVEV (reference sequence). The V end was cut by 8 bases, the J end by 1 base, with 11 bases between. In DNA form, the CDR3 reads TGTGCCAGCCAATGGGGGAGGAACACTGAAGCTTTCTTT. Translation gives CASQWGRNTEAFF.

The rearrangement joins TRBV6-5 to TRBJ2-1, with 7 nucleotides matching TRBD2. CDR1 and CDR2 from the germline V gene are MNHEY and SVGAGI. Trimming at V came to 5 bases and at J to 5 bases, leaving 9 bases not matched to a gene. The CDR3 spans 15 residues. Written as DNA, the CDR3 is TGTGCCAGCAGTCGCTGGGGGGGGGAAGACAATGAGCAGTTCTTC. It yields the protein CASSRWGGEDNEQFF.

Details on this clone: In the same sample, other DNA sequences code for this CDR3. The chain couples TRBV4-2 to TRBJ1-5; no clear D gene. CDR3 length: 14 amino acids. The V end was cut by 0 bases, the J end by 3 bases, with 6 bases between. CDR1 and CDR2 from the germline V gene are LGHNA and YNFKEQ. This CDR3 is CASSQERSNQPQHF. DNA of the CDR3: TGTGCCAGCAGCCAAGAACGCTCCAATCAGCCCCAGCATTTT.